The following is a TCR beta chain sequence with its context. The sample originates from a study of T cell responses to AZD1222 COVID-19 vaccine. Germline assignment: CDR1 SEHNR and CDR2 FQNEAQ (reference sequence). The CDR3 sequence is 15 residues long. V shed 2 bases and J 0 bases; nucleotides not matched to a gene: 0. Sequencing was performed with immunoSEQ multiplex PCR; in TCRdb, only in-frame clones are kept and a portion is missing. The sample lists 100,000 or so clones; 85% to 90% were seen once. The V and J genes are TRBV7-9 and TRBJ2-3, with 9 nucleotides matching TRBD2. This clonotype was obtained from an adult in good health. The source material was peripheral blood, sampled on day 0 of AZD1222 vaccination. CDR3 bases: TGTGCCAGCAGCTTACTAGCGGGGAGCACAGATACGCAGTATTTT. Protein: CASSLLAGSTDTQYF.